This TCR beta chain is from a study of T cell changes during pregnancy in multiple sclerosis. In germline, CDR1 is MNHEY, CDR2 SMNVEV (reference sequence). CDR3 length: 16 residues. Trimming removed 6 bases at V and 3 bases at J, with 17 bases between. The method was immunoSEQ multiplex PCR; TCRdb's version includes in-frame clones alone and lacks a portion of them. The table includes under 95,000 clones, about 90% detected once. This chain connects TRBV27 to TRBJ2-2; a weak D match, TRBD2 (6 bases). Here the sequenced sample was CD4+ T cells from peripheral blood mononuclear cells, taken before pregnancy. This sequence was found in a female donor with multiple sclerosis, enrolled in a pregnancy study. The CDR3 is CASSPPEGGYTGELFF. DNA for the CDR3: TGTGCCAGCAGCCCCCCGGAGGGCGGATACACCGGGGAGCTGTTTTTT.